This T cell receptor beta chain was identified in a study of long-term antiretroviral therapy in people with HIV (dated by TCRdb to the early 2020s). Regarding the study in general: The earliest samples were collected approximately a decade before the 2015 WHO recommendation for immediate ART, a period when ART was typically delayed until CD4 counts fell. A retrospective serial study tested whether changes in peripheral blood TRB repertoire composition and diversity were associated with ART initiation and durable HIV suppression. A total of about 200 cryopreserved PBMC samples were contributed to the cohort by 30 adults with confirmed HIV infection, with samples collected serially over a mean of about 6 years (range 1-12). Test extractions of a monoclonal T-cell line alongside 33 polyclonal samples showed no cross-contamination during QIAcube processing. Among the 25 to 30 participants with HIV, eleven were female. General conclusions and limits of the study: Because cell numbers in pre-ART samples were limited, unsorted PBMC were profiled instead of sorted CD4+ and CD8+ T cells. Expanded TRB clones identified before ART initiation dominated the repertoire across all time points, though the dominance fluctuated and decreased in many PLHIV after ART. Because PBMC availability was limited, only the TCR beta chain was sequenced, with no alpha chain pairing. The samples were dated from about 2004 to 2017, and the ART regimens that were used may be less effective than current ART regimens. Starting ART was linked to a significant rise in TRB diversity, yet even after long-term ART the diversity remained significantly lower than in transplant donor controls. Inferences about post-ART repertoire changes are limited because no data were available on ART adherence, viral resistance or therapy changes. CDR3 length ranges in HIV repertoires were narrower than in controls, and network structure suggested an antigen-experienced repertoire with only a slight naive shift after ART.

Reading from cysteine to phenylalanine, the CDR3 counts 13 amino acids. Just the 39-base CDR3 DNA is kept, in frame starting at base 1. V lost 0 bases and J lost 4 bases; the stretch between them is 9 bases long. CDR1 and CDR2 are drawn from the germline V gene (reference sequence): GTSNPN, SVGIG. Sequencing of the TRB variable region was done with the immunoSEQ hsTCRB v3.0 assay at survey level resolution. A depth of roughly 35,000-55,000 T-cell genomes per sample was targeted for TRB sequencing. Pooled TRB libraries were sequenced on an Illumina MiSeq with a v3 150-cycle kit. The source study handled its data this way. Repertoire analysis was performed in R inside a reproducible Nextflow workflow that covered QC, data transformation and analysis. LymphoSeq2, an R package for exploring AIRR-Seq data, was used to implement the custom analyses. A handful of samples yielding fewer than 5000 total TRB sequences were excluded, leaving 188 analyzed HIV repertoires. Among the 200 or so HIV repertoires that were kept, approximately 61 were collected before ART initiation and roughly 130 were collected after ART initiation. Each repertoire was downsampled to 5000 TRB nucleotide sequences, and summary statistics were averaged across 100 downsampling iterations. Only TRB sequences with CDR3 regions of at least seven amino acids were retained for analysis. Diversity was assessed using a clonality score derived from Shannon entropy and using the Gini coefficient. In repertoire networks, the top 5000 CDR3 amino acid sequences were linked whenever an edit distance of one separated two sequences. GLIPH2 predicted antigen specificity groups and MHC restriction for TRB CDR3 amino acid sequences. CDR3 amino acid sequences were matched against VDJdb and McPAS-TCR to flag known CMV, EBV, HIV or tissue antigen associations. Pre-ART, post-ART and control groups were compared with Wilcoxon signed-rank tests and Holm-Bonferroni correction. The clones in this table, taken by TCRdb from immuneACCESS, are in-frame only. Not every clone is retained; where verified, under half of the shortfall comes from an unresolved V gene, and the cause of the rest is unknown. V, J and clone size are taken as reported in that table, and D and trimming were inferred from the DNA itself. For this sample there are some 19,000 clones; roughly 84% appear just once. The ten largest account for roughly 8% of the sample.

Participants were included only if at least one PBMC sample before ART initiation and at least two post-ART samples were available. Treatment was received in the United States of America by all participants with HIV. Cryopreserved samples of about 0.95-11 million PBMC were thawed and washed before DNA extraction. At the time of the earliest PBMC sample for each participant with HIV, ages ranged from roughly 23 to 60 years. Each participant contributed PBMC samples from 1-4 timepoints before ART initiation and 2-8 timepoints after ART initiation, with a median of 7 samples. Serial HIV viral load, CD4+ T-cell count, ART history and demographic data were obtained for every participant. Genomic DNA was extracted from unsorted PBMC with a Qiagen kit on a QIAcube, processed in batches of 12 samples. About this clone: Its antigen is still unknown. Base quality data are lacking; no much larger clone is found one base away.

The sequence derives from a man aged 18 to 30 with HIV. Sequencing was performed on unsorted PBMCs, taken 0.9 years after starting antiretroviral therapy. The chain employs TRBV30 and TRBJ2-5; the D segment cannot be called with confidence. This receptor has the CDR3 CAWSVGNLETQYF. DNA sequence: TGTGCCTGGAGTGTTGGTAACTTAGAGACCCAGTACTTC.